Listed below are T cell receptor beta chains from one sample, sequenced in a study of shared clonotypes between healthy human individuals. Sequencing was performed with immunoSEQ multiplex PCR; in TCRdb, only in-frame clones are kept and a portion is missing. The sample yields 1.6 million or so clones, around 97% seen once. Sequences were obtained from naive CD4+ T cells sorted from blood. The receptors originated from a man aged 30 to 45 in good health. The CDR3 runs from the conserved cysteine through the conserved F or W. A D gene is named only where the DNA matches it firmly. Not all rows give a size; the values are once, few, many and, for expanded clones, a class.

D,V,size,J,DNA,CDR3
TRBD1,TRBV5-1,.,TRBJ2-5,TGCGCCAGCACCGGGACAGCACAAGAGACCCAGTACTTC,CASTGTAQETQYF
.,TRBV9,.,TRBJ2-1,TGTGCCAGCAGCGCGGGACCCAGCTACAATGAGCAGTTCTTC,CASSAGPSYNEQFF
.,TRBV7-2,.,TRBJ1-2,TGTGCCAGCAGCTCAATACTGAACTATGGCTACACCTTC,CASSSILNYGYTF
TRBD2,TRBV12-5,.,TRBJ2-3,TGTGCTAGTGGTCTGGACCCTTGGACTAGCCCCACAGATACGCAGTATTTT,CASGLDPWTSPTDTQYF
TRBD1,TRBV5-5,.,TRBJ2-1,TGTGCCAGCAGCCTGGGACAGCCTTACAATGAGCAGTTCTTC,CASSLGQPYNEQFF
TRBD2,TRBV7-2,.,TRBJ2-2,TGTGCCAGCAGCCCGGGAGCTAGCGGGATTACCGGGGAGCTGTTTTTT,CASSPGASGITGELFF
TRBD1,TRBV5-1,.,TRBJ2-4,TGCGCCAGCAGCTCGGCGACAGGGGGGTCTGTTGCCATTCAGTACTTC,CASSSATGGSVAIQYF
.,TRBV28,.,TRBJ1-1,TGTGCCAGCAGTTTTGGGCGGGGGAACACTGAAGCTTTCTTT,CASSFGRGNTEAFF
.,TRBV5-1,.,TRBJ1-4,TGCGCCAGCAGCTTGGGTCGGGCGGGACCTATTAATGAAAAACTGTTTTTT,CASSLGRAGPINEKLFF
.,TRBV7-3,.,TRBJ1-2,TGTGCCAGCAGCTTAATTGGCAGGCCTGACCCTAACTATGGCTACACCTTC,CASSLIGRPDPNYGYTF
.,TRBV7-9,.,TRBJ2-7,TGTGCCAGCAGCCCACCTAGCAACTACTACGAGCAGTACTTC,CASSPPSNYYEQYF
TRBD2,TRBV5-1,.,TRBJ2-3,TGCGCCAGCAGCTTGGTCCTAGCGGGAGACACAGATACGCAGTATTTT,CASSLVLAGDTDTQYF
TRBD2,TRBV5-4,once,TRBJ2-1,TGTGCCAGCAGCCCATCCGGGACTAGCGGGAGGAGGAATGAGCAGTTCTTC,CASSPSGTSGRRNEQFF
TRBD2,TRBV5-1,.,TRBJ2-1,TGCGCCAGCAGCTTGAGCGGGGCGTCCTACAATGAGCAGTTCTTC,CASSLSGASYNEQFF
TRBD1,TRBV19,.,TRBJ2-1,TGTGCCAGTAGTCCCCGGGGGACAGGGGGTCCTAGCTCCTACAATGAGCAGTTCTTC,CASSPRGTGGPSSYNEQFF
.,TRBV7-9,.,TRBJ2-1,TGTGCCAGCAGCTTACGTCTTAGGGGCCCCGATGAGCAGTTCTTC,CASSLRLRGPDEQFF
TRBD2,TRBV27,.,TRBJ2-1,TGTGCCAGCAGCCAAATAGCGGGTGGGAATGAGCAGTTCTTC,CASSQIAGGNEQFF
TRBD1,TRBV4-1,.,TRBJ2-1,TGCGCCAGCAGCCAAGACGGACCTTTTACGGGACAGGGCCCATACAATGAGCAGTTCTTC,CASSQDGPFTGQGPYNEQFF
TRBD1,TRBV7-9,.,TRBJ1-4,TGTGCCAGCAGCTCAAACCGGGACAGGGGTGGTAAACTGTTTTTT,CASSSNRDRGGKLFF
TRBD1,TRBV27,.,TRBJ2-5,TGTGCCAGCAGGTACAGGGGATCGGAGACCCAGTACTTC,CASRYRGSETQYF
TRBD1,TRBV6-6,.,TRBJ1-5,TGTGCCAGCAGTTACTCAGGGGGCTTCAATCAGCCCCAGCATTTT,CASSYSGGFNQPQHF
.,TRBV28,once,TRBJ2-5,TGTGCCAGCAGTTTAATAGAGACCCAGTACTTC,CASSLIETQYF
.,TRBV6-5,.,TRBJ2-7,TGTGCCAGCAGTTCCCGTAGCGACTACGAGCAGTACTTC,CASSSRSDYEQYF
.,TRBV7-2,.,TRBJ2-5,TGTGCCAGCAGCTTAGATGCGCTGGAGACCCAGTACTTC,CASSLDALETQYF
.,TRBV28,.,TRBJ1-5,TGTGGGGTAGGTAGCAATCAGCCCCAGCATTTT,CGVGSNQPQHF
TRBD2,TRBV11-2,.,TRBJ2-7,TGTGCCAGCAGTCGCGGACTAGCGGGAGGTCAAGGGCAGTACTTC,CASSRGLAGGQGQYF
.,TRBV9,.,TRBJ2-2,TGTGCCAGCAGCGTCGGGATGAGCGGGGAGCTGTTTTTT,CASSVGMSGELFF
TRBD2,TRBV28,.,TRBJ2-1,TGTGCCAGCAGAAATAGCGGGAGCGCCAATGAGCAGTTCTTC,CASRNSGSANEQFF
.,TRBV5-4,.,TRBJ2-3,TGTGCCAGCAGCTCCAGAAGGGGTGGGGGGAGCACAGATACGCAGTATTTT,CASSSRRGGGSTDTQYF
.,TRBV9,.,TRBJ2-3,TGTGCCAGCAGCGTAGAGTTACTGGGAGGCACAGATACGCAGTATTTT,CASSVELLGGTDTQYF
.,TRBV9,.,TRBJ1-3,TGTGCCAGCAGCGTAGCAGTACAGGTCTCTGGAAACACCATATATTTT,CASSVAVQVSGNTIYF
.,TRBV30,.,TRBJ1-2,TGTGCCTGGACTGGGACACCTGGACTTGGGGGCGGCTACACCTTC,CAWTGTPGLGGGYTF
.,TRBV2,.,TRBJ2-1,TGTGCCAGCAGCGCCAAGACAGAGCAGTTCTTC,CASSAKTEQFF
TRBD2,TRBV5-4,.,TRBJ2-7,TGTGCCAGCAGCGGGGGACTAGCGGGAGGAGGCTACGAGCAGTACTTC,CASSGGLAGGGYEQYF
.,TRBV7-9,.,TRBJ2-2,TGTGCCAGCAGCCTAAGCCTGGCGAACACCGGGGAGCTGTTTTTT,CASSLSLANTGELFF
.,TRBV9,.,TRBJ2-3,TGTGCCAGCAGCGTAGAGTTGCGTCCCGGAACAGATACGCAGTATTTT,CASSVELRPGTDTQYF